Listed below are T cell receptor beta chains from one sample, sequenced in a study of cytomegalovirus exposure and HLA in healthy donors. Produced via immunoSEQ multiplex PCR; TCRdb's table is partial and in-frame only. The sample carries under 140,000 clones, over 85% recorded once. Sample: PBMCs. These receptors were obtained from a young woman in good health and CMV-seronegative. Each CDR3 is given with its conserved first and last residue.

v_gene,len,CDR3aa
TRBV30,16,CAWSVWTSRAPAEQFF
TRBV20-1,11,CSAREDRGYTF
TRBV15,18,CATTTYRDQDATNEKLFF
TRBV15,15,CATSQDGGAYNEQFF
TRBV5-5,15,CASSWGTVENTEAFF
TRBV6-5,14,CASSYSTSGETQYF
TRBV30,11,CAWIRGYGYTF
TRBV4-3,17,CASSQAAGQSGGYGYTF
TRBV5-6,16,CASSSDRDRGLGEQYF
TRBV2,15,CASSERRTGYTEAFF
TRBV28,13,CASSLTGNNEQYF
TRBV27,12,CASRGSNYGYTF
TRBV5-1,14,CASSLATSGETQYF
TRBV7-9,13,CASSRDSSYEQYF
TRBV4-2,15,CASSHVQAQNEKLFF
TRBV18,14,CASSPGTGDNEQYF
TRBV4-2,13,CASSQEGSYEQYF
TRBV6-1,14,CATSVGASNQPQHF
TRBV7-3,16,CASSLSASGRGNEQFF
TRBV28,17,CASSLPGLAGISYEQYF
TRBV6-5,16,CASSYSRGSEGSPLHF
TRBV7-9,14,CASGRTSMNTEAFF
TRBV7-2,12,CASSLDRVWAFF
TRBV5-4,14,CASRQDRESDTQYF
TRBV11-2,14,CASSLGLVSYEQYF
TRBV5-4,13,CASSPTSTGELFF
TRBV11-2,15,CASSLVERVRPGYTF
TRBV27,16,CASSLRQGAKNTEAFF
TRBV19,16,CASSTRQGNSYNEQFF
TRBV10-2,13,CASATADNSPLHF
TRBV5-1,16,CASSLAGLAARNEQYF
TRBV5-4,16,CASSFRARSETNTQYF
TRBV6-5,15,CASSTTSGSQETQYF
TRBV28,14,CASSYWQAGYGYTF
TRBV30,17,CAWSRKGLAGATDTQYF
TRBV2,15,CASGPVGRAGEKLFF
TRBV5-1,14,CASSLEAGSVIQYF
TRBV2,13,CASSVSVNTEAFF
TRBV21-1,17,CASSKKGISGADEKLFF
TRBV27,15,CASSPSGGAFGELFF
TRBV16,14,CASSRQTGWTEAFF